Below, one TCR beta chain is given with its context. In its sample, this clone was seen once. The clone's antigen remains unknown. There are no base qualities to consult, and no much larger clone falls within one base. CDR1 and CDR2 are read off the germline V gene (reference sequence) as MNHEY and SMNVEV. The CDR3 numbers 14 residues from cysteine through phenylalanine. Here the CDR3 DNA is all that survives: 42 bases in frame from base 1. At the junction V is shortened by 2 bases and J by 8 bases; bases outside the gene matches: 8. The sample is drawn from a study of cytomegalovirus exposure and HLA in healthy donors (dated by TCRdb to about 2017). About the study as a whole: In an earlier analysis of some 550 of the donors, about 270 Gb of sequence data and 90 million to 120 million unique TCR beta sequences from 150 million to 200 million T cells were reported. An early release that covered fewer than 750 HLA-typed donors contained around 300 gigabases of sequencing data and tens of millions of unique TCR sequences. Of the approximately 400 genotyped donors, more than 75% were placed in the genetic ancestry cluster associated with self-reported Caucasian donors. The study was designed to test whether signatures of past pathogen exposure could be identified by cataloging public T cell receptors. The study profiled the T cell repertoires of under 700 subjects by immunosequencing and related them to cytomegalovirus serostatus. Along with the roughly 670-subject first cohort, a separate validation cohort of over 90 different subjects was used. To predict cytomegalovirus infection status, the study combined high-throughput TCR immunosequencing, statistical association of individual TCRs with disease status, and machine learning. In a later analysis, previously published TCR beta repertoires from more than 500 donors were re-analyzed and high-resolution HLA genotyping was added so that TCR occurrence patterns could be studied. Rather than using new phenotypic data, the later analysis identified candidate immune exposures from TCR beta sequences and from how often those sequences occurred across donors. An earlier analysis of a few hundred of the donors applied high-throughput TCR beta sequencing to assess whether each TCR beta V gene segment acted as functional or pseudogenic. Donor age, sex, ethnicity and CMV serostatus were collected together with the repertoire data. In a later genetic analysis, genome-wide SNP genotypes for about 55% of the roughly 700 donors were used, and that subset was treated as a discovery cohort. Every repertoire in the discovery cohort had been generated on one and the same sequencing platform. Both class I and class II loci were covered by HLA typing, at four-digit resolution. The number of typed donors differed by locus: roughly 629-630 for A, B, C, DRB1 and DQB1; 500 to 550 for DQA1; 606 for DPA1; and about 470 for DPB1. Because of strong linkage in the cohort, roughly five DR-DQ haplotypes were treated as single units for association and clustering. Among 398 genotyped donors of the cohort, an average of approximately 240,000 unique TCR beta nucleotide sequences were sequenced per donor, roughly 18% of them non-productive. Points the paper makes about the study in general: Only TCR beta chains were sequenced in this cohort, and the absence of alpha or paired-chain data limited detectable features. A later genetic analysis reported fewer N-insertions in productive TCRs among donors in an Asian-associated ancestry cluster than the roughly 670-donor mean. Strong co-occurrence of HLA alleles, especially DR and DQ, made assigning TCR associations to individual alleles difficult. Correlated functional status among segregating V segments might reflect linkage disequilibrium, but an unknown experimental factor could not be ruled out. According to the authors, the approach could potentially be generalized to other disease states and immunological phenotypes. According to a later analysis, parvovirus B19, influenza, CMV and Epstein-Barr virus appeared linked to several top co-occurrence clusters. Because some donors lacked HLA typing at each locus, the association tests relied only on the typed subset. A later analysis associated 15,000 or so TCR beta sequences with specific HLA alleles at a false discovery rate of 0.05. The study listed 164 TCR beta chains as associated with cytomegalovirus. Most CMV-associated TCR beta chains appeared to be HLA-restricted in a later analysis, and the HLA associations seemed to be driven largely by CMV exposure. A later genetic analysis associated a missense DCLRE1C variant with V-gene and J-gene trimming of TCR beta chains, and an independent cohort replicated the association. A further reported finding was that TCR beta sequences accurately predicted the HLA-A and HLA-B alleles for most subjects in the first cohort. A later analysis found that TCR association rates varied across HLA loci, with DRB1 alleles showing the most associated TCRs and HLA-C alleles the fewest. In vitro tests confirmed that a few of the cytomegalovirus-associated TCR beta chains recognize cytomegalovirus antigens. The 87-base-pair reads could not distinguish some IMGT-functional V segments, including TRBV6-2 and TRBV6-3, so those segments were excluded. Immune exposure information for the cohort was limited to CMV serostatus. The sequencing pipeline was judged likely to have produced a cluster of highly shared sequence variants as a technical artifact. The classifier was reported to diagnose cytomegalovirus status with high specificity and sensitivity in both the original cohort and the validation cohort. In an earlier analysis of a few hundred of the donors, most TCR beta V segments were observed in productive rearrangements about 90% or about 30% of the time, broadly matching IMGT annotations. Most TCR sequences were observed very rarely across donors, whereas some public TCRs were present in many individuals. In a later analysis, HLA-associated TCR beta chains were found to be more clonally expanded and to have lower generation probabilities than equally common non-associated chains. Sequencing depth was assumed to be roughly uniform across donors in the presence/absence analyses, though that assumption may not hold. Over 15 rarely observed V segments, including chromosome 9 orphons, were excluded from the earlier analysis of several hundred of the donors because counts were too low.

Libraries were built with the immunoSEQ multiplex PCR assay. For the multiplex PCR, a mixture combining 60 forward primers for TCR Vbeta segments and 13 reverse primers for TCR Jbeta segments was used. The CDR3 region of rearranged TCR beta genes was amplified from genomic DNA with a multiplex PCR assay. Amplified TCR beta libraries were sequenced as 87-base-pair reads on the Illumina HiSeq System. Turning to the authors' computational methods: In a later analysis, around 80 million unique TCR beta chains were counted across the 500 to 850 repertoires, and roughly 11 million of these chains were shared by at least two donors. Raw reads were error-corrected and collapsed into unique sequences by a nearest-neighbor algorithm in which closely related sequences were merged to remove PCR and sequencing errors. Alignment of CDR3 sequences to IMGT reference sequences was used to assign V, D and J gene segments. For a sequence to be retained, at least a six-nucleotide match to both a V gene segment and a J gene segment was required. A rearrangement counted as productive if the CDR3 had no stop codons and remained in frame with V and J, and every other rearrangement counted as non-productive. Following IMGT convention, CDR3 was defined as the stretch from the second conserved V-encoded cysteine up to the conserved J-encoded phenylalanine. Sequences without an unambiguous match to a single V gene segment were excluded from the earlier analysis of a few hundred of the donors. In an earlier analysis of approximately 550 of the donors, V segments were called functional above 56.7% productive rearrangements and were called segregating when the between-donor standard deviation exceeded 5%. To diagnose cytomegalovirus status from the catalog of TCR beta chain sequences, a statistical classification framework was built. In a later analysis, V and J genes were assigned by comparing TCR nucleotide sequences against IMGT/GENE-DB human TR gene sequences. The TCRdist pipeline was used in a later analysis to assign CDR3 sequences and most-parsimonious VDJ recombination scenarios. In a later analysis, every TCR beta chain was defined by the combination of its CDR3 amino acid sequence and its V-gene family, and reads without a unique V-gene family were dropped. As a way to deal with suspected cross-contamination and a sequencing artifact, a later analysis dropped 640 or so nucleotide sequences that were highly shared and had low generation probability. In a later analysis, a clonal expansion index for each public chain was calculated from normalized within-repertoire ranks of inferred template counts. In a later analysis, generation probabilities were computed using a VDJ recombination model fitted to out-of-frame rearrangements, and the results were checked against IGoR. Hypergeometric tests were used in a later analysis to score TCR-TCR, TCR-HLA and TCR-CMV co-occurrence, with a repertoire-size bias correction applied to the TCR pairs. In a later analysis, false discovery rates were estimated by permuting HLA or CMV assignments 20 times. In a later analysis, co-occurring TCRs were grouped using DBSCAN, and TCRdist sequence similarity was added for clustering within HLA-allele-positive subsets. For co-occurrence clustering, repertoires with fewer than 30,000 or more than 120,000 public chains were excluded, along with 5 or 6 repertoires with anomalous nucleotide sharing. This immuneACCESS table, as held by TCRdb, lists in-frame sequences with V and J called but not all clones. Of the missing ones, under half trace to an unresolved V gene in checked studies; the others have no known cause. That table supplies the V and J calls and clone size; D and trimming were determined from the DNA. A total of roughly 180,000 clones appear in this sample, approximately 81% of them only once. The ten top clones hold 2.5% of the sample.

The cohort comprised under 700 healthy bone marrow donors. All cohort members were sampled while nominally healthy, although unrecorded immune exposures were likely present. The donor was CMV seronegative and belonged to the group of 352 seronegative cohort members. Every donor gave a peripheral blood sample, and the peripheral blood mononuclear cells from that sample were used for TCR beta sequencing. The Qiagen DNeasy Blood Extraction Kit was used to extract genomic DNA from the blood cell samples. The rearrangement joined TRBV27 to TRBJ1-2; a stretch of 7 junction bases matches TRBD1. The sample was PBMCs. This sequence was found in a female donor in good health and CMV-seronegative. The DNA sequence is given as TGTGCCAGCAGTTTAATACAGGGGATAGGAGGCTACACCTTC. Its coded protein is CASSLIQGIGGYTF.